The 29 T cell receptor beta chains presented below share a single source sample, sequenced in a study of cytotoxic CD8 clonotypes in ibrutinib-treated CLL. Some clones are missing from TCRdb's copy, which holds only in-frame ones; the method was immunoSEQ multiplex PCR. The sample contains 150,000 or so clones, around 77% of which appear only once. The sample was PBMCs, taken after 12 months of ibrutinib treatment. Receptor source: a human donor with chronic lymphocytic leukemia.

This chain connects TRBV10-3 to TRBJ1-1; TRBD1 might be the D (5 bases). The CDR3 runs to 13 residues. Germline V gives CDR1 ENHRY, CDR2 SYGVKD. Trimming shortened V by 8 bases and J by 6 bases, and 16 bases separated the two germline ends. The CDR3 region is CAIGWDPDAEAFF. CDR3 coding DNA: TGTGCCATCGGATGGGACCCCGACGCTGAAGCTTTCTTT.

J is TRBJ2-7 and V is TRBV18; 9 bases line up with TRBD1. Unmatched junction bases numbered 4, after V lost 4 bases and J lost 6 bases. From germline, CDR1 is KGHSH and CDR2 LQKENI. The CDR3 has 13 residues. The CDR3 DNA is TGTGCCAGCTCACAATGGACAGGGGTCGAGCAGTACTTC. This encodes CASSQWTGVEQYF.

V usage is TRBV10-3 and J usage is TRBJ2-3, with TRBD1 matching 9 bases. J gave up 2 bases and V 6 bases, and 6 bases lay outside the gene matches. Germline V gene data show CDR1 as ENHRY and CDR2 as SYGVKD. The CDR3 consists of 15 residues. The CDR3 sequence is CAISGRTGDTDTQYF. The CDR3 region has the DNA TGTGCCATCAGCGGTAGGACAGGGGACACAGATACGCAGTATTTT.

The rearrangement links TRBV25-1 to TRBJ1-6; 7 bases are a match to TRBD1. The CDR3 totals 15 residues. The germline V gene encodes CDR1 MGHDK and CDR2 SYGVNS. J gave up 0 bases and V 6 bases, and 2 bases lay outside the gene matches. The CDR3: CASRGQNSYNSPLHF. The CDR3 DNA sequence: TGTGCCAGCAGGGGACAGAACTCCTATAATTCACCCCTCCACTTT.

This clone was recorded a few times. J is TRBJ1-4 and V is TRBV10-3; 7 bases are a match to TRBD1. Per the germline V gene, CDR1 is ENHRY and CDR2 is SYGVKD. J was trimmed by 11 bases and V by 0 bases; bases with no gene match: 6. The CDR3 runs 14 residues. CDR3 protein: CAISESGQVPKLFF. The CDR3 DNA reads TGTGCCATCAGTGAGTCTGGACAGGTCCCCAAACTGTTTTTT.

This chain uses TRBV25-1 with TRBJ2-7; 10 nucleotides match TRBD1. The length of the CDR3 is 16 residues. The germline gives CDR1 MGHDK, CDR2 SYGVNS. The ends lost 4 bases at V and 4 bases at J; junction bases unmatched: 10. The CDR3: CASSAYRDRGGYEQYF. The CDR3, as DNA: TGTGCCAGCAGTGCATACCGGGACAGGGGTGGGTACGAGCAGTACTTC.

This clone was detected only once. The chain links TRBV7-9 to TRBJ1-3; tentative D call: TRBD1 (5 bases). Trimming left V 2 bases short and J 0 bases short, with 5 bases between. The CDR3 contains 14 residues. Germline CDR1 and CDR2: SEHNR and FQNEAQ (reference sequence). The CDR3 DNA follows: TGTGCCAGCAGCTTAACAGGCTCTGGAAACACCATATATTTT. This codes for CASSLTGSGNTIYF.

This chain uses TRBV27 with TRBJ2-2; no reliable D call. The CDR3 has 13 residues. Deletions cut 2 bases from V and 3 bases from J, with 4 bases between. CDR1 and CDR2 from the germline V gene are MNHEY and SMNVEV (reference sequence). The CDR3 loop reads CASSLRYTGELFF. The CDR3 DNA sequence: TGTGCCAGCAGTTTAAGGTACACCGGGGAGCTGTTTTTT.

The rearrangement joins TRBV9 to TRBJ1-3, with D tentatively TRBD1 (5 bases). V lost 0 bases to trimming and J lost 4 bases, with 14 bases between them. The CDR3 consists of 16 residues. CDR1 is SGDLS, CDR2 YYNGEE, per germline. CDR3 sequence (DNA): TGTGCCAGCAGCGTAGGCAGGGCCAAACCCGGAAACACCATATATTTT. Translated: CASSVGRAKPGNTIYF.

This clone is a singleton in its sample. This chain joins TRBV5-1 and TRBJ2-1; D might be TRBD1 (5 bases). Trimming pared 3 bases from V and 8 bases from J, leaving 9 bases between. Looked up from germline, CDR1 is SGHRS and CDR2 is YFSETQ. The CDR3 spans 12 residues. The CDR3: CASSSRGHEQFF. The CDR3 DNA follows: TGCGCCAGCAGCTCTAGGGGTCATGAGCAGTTCTTC.

The chain is built from TRBV6-6 and TRBJ1-6; D is undetermined. V lost 6 bases to trimming and J lost 7 bases, with 13 bases between them. Germline CDR1 MNHNY, CDR2 SVGAGI (reference sequence). CDR3 size: 14 residues. The CDR3 DNA reads TGTGCCAGCAGAGGACGCCTGGGGAATTCACCCCTCCACTTT. Its translation is CASRGRLGNSPLHF.

In this sample, this clone turned up a few times. The chain recombines TRBV5-1 with TRBJ1-2, with D uncertain. The CDR3 is 12 residues long. Trimming shortened V by 0 bases and J by 3 bases, and 3 bases separated the two germline ends. The V gene's germline CDR1 is SGHRS and CDR2 YFSETQ. The CDR3 here is CASSLDDYGYTF. The DNA of the CDR3 is TGCGCCAGCAGCTTGGACGACTATGGCTACACCTTC.

This chain joins TRBV5-1 and TRBJ1-1; D gene ambiguous. V lost 2 bases and J lost 0, with 8 bases in between. The germline V gene has CDR1 SGHRS and CDR2 YFSETQ. The CDR3 consists of 14 residues. The CDR3 DNA reads as TGCGCCAGCAGCTTATGGGTTCTGAACACTGAAGCTTTCTTT. Translation: CASSLWVLNTEAFF.

The chain links TRBV30 to TRBJ1-2, with TRBD1 identical over 7 bases. Germline V gene data show CDR1 as GTSNPN and CDR2 as SVGIG (reference sequence). The CDR3 contains 13 residues. V trimming: 2 bases; J trimming: 4 bases; junction bases outside the gene matches: 4. The CDR3: CAWSYYRGYGYTF. The CDR3 DNA reads TGTGCCTGGAGTTATTACAGGGGCTATGGCTACACCTTC. Full variable domain (missing parts from reference TRBV30 and TRBJ1-2): SQTIHQWPATLVQPVGSPLSLECTVEGTSNPNLYWYRQAAGRGLQLLFYSVGIGQISSEVPQNLSASRPQDRQFILSSKKLLLSDSGFYLCAWSYYRGYGYTFGSGTRLTVV.

This clone appeared a single time. The chain carries TRBV4-2 and TRBJ2-7, with TRBD2 identical over 8 bases. CDR1 is LGHNA and CDR2 is YNFKEQ in the germline V gene. This CDR3 comprises 18 residues. V lost 1 base, J lost 3 bases, and 14 bases stayed unmatched. The CDR3 DNA reads as TGTGCCAGCAGCCAAGTGCCGTCCGGACCGGGACTAGTCTACGAGCAGTACTTC. This gives the protein CASSQVPSGPGLVYEQYF.

The J gene is TRBJ2-5, the V gene TRBV7-6; perhaps TRBD1 as D (6 bases). V was cut by 5 bases and J by 5 bases, with 21 bases left in between. Looked up from germline, CDR1 is SGHVS and CDR2 is FNYEAQ. The CDR3 loop spans 16 amino acids. The CDR3 region is CASSQEGHLRGETQYF. The CDR3 nucleotides are TGTGCCAGCAGCCAAGAGGGACACCTAAGGGGGGAGACCCAGTACTTC.

The V gene is TRBV7-7, the J gene TRBJ2-7, with 7 positions matching TRBD2. Germline V gene data show CDR1 as SSHAT and CDR2 as FNYEAQ (reference sequence). J was trimmed by 2 bases and V by 2 bases; bases with no gene match: 24. The CDR3 runs to 21 residues. CDR3 bases: TGTGCCAGCAGCTTACCCCATATAGACATCAGATGGGGGGAGGGAACCTACGAGCAGTACTTC. Its translation is CASSLPHIDIRWGEGTYEQYF.

This chain connects TRBV10-2 to TRBJ2-3; D is unresolved. V was trimmed by 4 bases and J by 6 bases, leaving 5 bases between them. The CDR3 is made up of 11 amino acids. Germline lookup yields CDR1 WSHSY and CDR2 SAAADI. CDR3: CASSVSDTQYF. The CDR3 DNA reads TGCGCCAGCAGTGTCTCGGATACGCAGTATTTT.

The table lists this clone with a few counts. This sequence joins TRBV20-1 and TRBJ1-1; D remains ambiguous. Germline V gene sequence: CDR1 DFQATT, CDR2 SNEGSKA (reference sequence). The CDR3 totals 11 residues. Deletions cut 6 bases from V and 1 base from J, with 6 bases between. The DNA for the CDR3 is TGCAGTGCCTTGGGGAACACTGAAGCTTTCTTT. This translates into CSALGNTEAFF.

The rearrangement uses TRBV27 and TRBJ1-1, with 10 bases fitting TRBD1. Germline CDR1 MNHEY, CDR2 SMNVEV (reference sequence). Germline trimming cut 4 bases from V and 6 bases from J; bases unmatched to any gene: 5. The CDR3 sequence is 14 residues long. The chain's CDR3 is CASSWDRGSPEAFF. Written as DNA, the CDR3 is TGTGCCAGCAGTTGGGACAGGGGAAGCCCTGAAGCTTTCTTT.

The chain is built from TRBV2 and TRBJ2-7, with D unresolved. Germline CDR1 reads SNHLY; CDR2 reads FYNNEI. CDR3 size: 13 residues. The V and J ends lost 3 bases and 3 bases respectively, with 9 bases between them. The DNA of the CDR3 is TGTGCCAGCAGTGACTCGCCGGTCTACGAGCAGTACTTC. Its protein is CASSDSPVYEQYF.

The chain recombines TRBV5-4 with TRBJ2-7; 8 positions match TRBD1. This CDR3 region has 17 residues. Looked up from germline, CDR1 is SGHNT and CDR2 is YYREEE (reference sequence). V was clipped by 0 bases and J by 5 bases; unmatched bases: 13. The CDR3 spells CASSLVPGQVGRNEQYF. The DNA of the CDR3 is TGTGCCAGCAGCTTGGTGCCGGGACAGGTAGGGCGGAACGAGCAGTACTTC.

Here the CDR3 DNA reads TGTGCCAGCAGGCAGGTCAATGAGCAGTTCTTC. Encoded protein: CASRQVNEQFF. The chain is built from TRBV2 and TRBJ2-1; no definite D call. The V gene's germline CDR1 is SNHLY and CDR2 FYNNEI. Between the trimmed V and J ends, which lost 6 bases and 6 bases, there was a span of 6 bases. This CDR3 contains 11 residues.

This chain links TRBV19 with TRBJ2-7; 13 bases fit TRBD2. In germline, CDR1 is LNHDA, CDR2 SQIVND (reference sequence). The CDR3 runs 15 residues. V shed 5 bases and J 6 bases; nucleotides not matched to a gene: 7. The CDR3: CASSSGLAGVSEQYF. In DNA, the CDR3 is TGTGCCAGTAGTTCCGGACTAGCGGGAGTTTCCGAGCAGTACTTC.

The chain uses TRBV9 and TRBJ2-1; tentative D call: TRBD2 (7 bases). V was shortened by 0 bases and J by 7 bases, with 14 bases between the two germline ends. The CDR3 is 15 residues long. The germline gives CDR1 SGDLS, CDR2 YYNGEE. CDR3 sequence reads: CASSVDWGRGNEQFF. CDR3 DNA sequence: TGTGCCAGCAGCGTAGACTGGGGGCGGGGGAATGAGCAGTTCTTC.

The V call is TRBV2, the J call TRBJ2-1, with TRBD2 matching 15 bases. CDR3 length: 15 residues. Trimming took 6 bases from V and 10 from J; bases not matched to a gene: 7. Germline lookup yields CDR1 SNHLY and CDR2 FYNNEI. CDR3 sequence: CASSRTSGGAEEQFF. The CDR3 nucleotides are TGTGCCAGCAGCCGGACTAGCGGGGGGGCCGAGGAGCAGTTCTTC.

This chain connects TRBV4-2 to TRBJ1-4; D gene ambiguous. Germline CDR1 and CDR2: LGHNA and YNFKEQ. This CDR3 has 14 amino acids. Trimming took off 0 bases at V and 3 bases at J, with 5 bases between the two ends. CDR3 in amino acids: CASSQDMANEKLFF. In DNA, the CDR3 is TGTGCCAGCAGCCAAGATATGGCTAATGAAAAACTGTTTTTT.

V and J are TRBV5-1 and TRBJ2-5, with no clear D. The CDR3 consists of 14 residues. The V gene's germline CDR1 is SGHRS and CDR2 YFSETQ. V dropped 4 bases and J dropped 4 bases, with 14 bases sitting between them. DNA for the CDR3: TGCGCCAGCAGCCTACCTCGGGTGGGAGAGACCCAGTACTTC. It is translated as CASSLPRVGETQYF.

V usage is TRBV25-1 and J usage is TRBJ1-1; 10 bases agree with TRBD1. The CDR3 is 15 amino acids. Trimming took 2 bases from V and 2 from J; bases not matched to a gene: 2. Germline CDR1 is MGHDK and CDR2 is SYGVNS. CDR3 protein: CASSEDRGLNTEAFF. As DNA, the CDR3 is TGTGCCAGCAGTGAAGACAGGGGGCTCAACACTGAAGCTTTCTTT. Looking up the rest from reference TRBV25-1 and TRBJ1-1 gives the full variable domain: EADIYQTPRYLVIGTGKKITLECSQTMGHDKMYWYQQDPGMELHLIHYSYGVNSTEKGDLSSESTVSRIRTEHFPLTLESARPSHTSQYLCASSEDRGLNTEAFFGQGTRLTVV.